The source of this TCR beta chain is a study of T cell repertoires in ileal Crohn's disease (dated by TCRdb to the late 2010s). Background for the entire study: At the time of surgery, 35% of patients were active smokers, and the median duration of disease was around eight years. All patients had surgery for a complication: stricturing disease in about 60% and penetrating disease in 39%. Postoperative therapy was given to about half of the patients, with thiopurines administered to ten to eleven patients and anti-TNF agents administered to 15 to 20 patients. MI samples consisted of biopsies taken from the proximal margin of the surgical specimen. Around 460 nanograms of biopsy DNA per sample were submitted for commercial TCRB immunosequencing. TCR repertoire analysis was done in 57 Crohn's disease patients from a prospective multicentre cohort. The study was conducted in parallel with a multicentre cohort that was designed to identify predictors of early endoscopic recurrence following ileocolonic resection. Endoscopic postoperative recurrence was defined as a Rutgeerts score above i0. A total of 170 or so mucosal samples from around 60 patients were sequenced, collected from several sites on the surgical specimen and at postoperative endoscopy. The investigation overall reported the following: More high-frequency clones were carried by sorted CD8 T cells than by CD4 T cells, suggesting that mucosal expansions were mainly CD8. Endoscopic recurrence was found to be associated with higher high-frequency clone percentages at surgery, and recurrence was observed in all patients with clonality above 26.8% (18/57). Mucosal CD4 and CD8 T cells were sorted and sequenced only in a subgroup of patients, the size of which was not stated. Compared with non-smokers, patients who were active smokers at surgery showed a significantly higher proportion of clonal expansions (about 25% vs 18%, p=0.02).

The receptor library was made with the immunoSEQ multiplex PCR assay. Adaptive Biotechnology amplified CDR3 regions from genomic DNA with a two-step multiplex PCR that controlled for amplification bias. Primers for every V and J gene segment were used in the first PCR, and barcodes and Illumina adapters were added in the second PCR. An Illumina instrument was used to sequence the CDR3 libraries. Processing in the source paper ran as follows. Vendor-provided pipelines were combined with custom analysis of raw data in R/Bioconductor under R version 3.3.0. Clonality, which ranges from 0 to 1, was calculated as the inverse of the normalised Shannon entropy across all productive clones. High-frequency clones were defined as the repertoire share of the top 100 clones, retaining only clones passing a 95% confidence test. Overlap between samples was measured with the Morisita-Horn index, while repertoire diversity was measured with the Simpson index. TCRdb retrieved this table from immuneACCESS and kept in-frame rearrangements only. Not all clones are present; in checked studies, unresolved V genes account for under half, and no reason is known for the remainder. V, J and clone size are taken as reported in that table, and D and trimming were inferred from the DNA itself. For this sample the table gives over 5,000 clones, of which around nine tenths were detected only once. The ten largest clonotypes hold about 4.7% of the sample.

V is clipped by 1 base and J by 5 bases, and the sequence between their germline boundaries is 9 bases long. The germline V gene (reference sequence) gives CDR1 as MNHNY and CDR2 as SVGAGI. The CDR3 runs 14 residues from the cysteine to the phenylalanine. Only the CDR3 portion is preserved as DNA: 42 bases, with reading frame beginning at the first base. The intended sense of this specimen's time point label: proximal margin of the surgical specimen (macroscopically non-inflamed). Adults with ileal or ileocolonic Crohn's disease and an indication for ileocolonic resection were eligible for inclusion. Whole ileal mucosal biopsies were kept frozen at -80 degrees C prior to DNA extraction. A TRizol-based method was used to extract genomic DNA from the frozen whole biopsies, and the DNA was quantified with a NanoDrop 2000 spectrophotometer. This clone was detected only a few times. The clone's antigen remains unknown. The input lacks base qualities; no much larger clone sits a single base away.

The rearrangement combines TRBV6-6 with TRBJ2-1; confidence is insufficient to name the D gene. The receptor was derived from an adult with Crohn's disease. Material for sequencing was ileal tissue. The sequenced DNA: TGTGCCAGCAGTTACTTTGGACGGGACAATGAGCAGTTCTTC. It specifies CASSYFGRDNEQFF.